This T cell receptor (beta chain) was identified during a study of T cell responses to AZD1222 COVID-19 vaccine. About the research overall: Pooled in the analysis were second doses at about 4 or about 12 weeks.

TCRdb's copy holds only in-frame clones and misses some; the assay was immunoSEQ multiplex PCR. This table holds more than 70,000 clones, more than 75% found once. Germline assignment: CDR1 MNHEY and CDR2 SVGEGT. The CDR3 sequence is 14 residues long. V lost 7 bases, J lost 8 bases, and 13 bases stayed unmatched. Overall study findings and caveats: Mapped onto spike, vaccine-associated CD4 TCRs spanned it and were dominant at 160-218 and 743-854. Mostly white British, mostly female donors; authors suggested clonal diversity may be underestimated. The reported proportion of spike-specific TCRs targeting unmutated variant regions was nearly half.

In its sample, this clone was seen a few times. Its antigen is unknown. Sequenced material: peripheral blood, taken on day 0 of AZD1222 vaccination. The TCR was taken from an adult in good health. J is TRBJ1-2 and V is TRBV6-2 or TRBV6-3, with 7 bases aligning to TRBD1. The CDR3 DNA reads TGTGCCAGCACCCCCGGACAGGACGTGGGGGGCTACACCTTC. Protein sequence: CASTPGQDVGGYTF.